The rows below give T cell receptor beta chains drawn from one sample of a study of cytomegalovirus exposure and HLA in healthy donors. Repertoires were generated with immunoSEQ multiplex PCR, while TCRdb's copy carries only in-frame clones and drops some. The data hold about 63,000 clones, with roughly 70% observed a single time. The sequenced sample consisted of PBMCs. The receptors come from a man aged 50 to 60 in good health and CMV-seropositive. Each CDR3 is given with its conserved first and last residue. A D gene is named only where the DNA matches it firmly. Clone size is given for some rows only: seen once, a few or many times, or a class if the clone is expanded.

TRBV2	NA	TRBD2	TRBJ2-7	TGTGCCAGCAAAACTAGCGGGGGATCCTACGAGCAGTACTTC	CASKTSGGSYEQYF
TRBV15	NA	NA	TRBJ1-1	TGTGCCACCAGCAGAGACTGGGGGGGTGAAGCTTTCTTT	CATSRDWGGEAFF
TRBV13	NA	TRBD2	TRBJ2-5	TGTGCCAGCAGCCGAGCGGGGTTTAACCAAGAGACCCAGTACTTC	CASSRAGFNQETQYF
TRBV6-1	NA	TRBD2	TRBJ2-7	TGTGCCAGCAGTGAAACAACGGGAGGGCCTTACGAGCAGTACTTC	CASSETTGGPYEQYF
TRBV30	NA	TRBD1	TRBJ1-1	TGTGCCTGGAGTTCGCGGACAGGGGGTAGTATAAGAGCTTTCTTT	CAWSSRTGGSIRAFF
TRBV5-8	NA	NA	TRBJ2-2	TGTGCCAGCAGCTTGAGGCAGGTGAACACCGGGGAGCTGTTTTTT	CASSLRQVNTGELFF
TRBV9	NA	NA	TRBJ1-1	TGTGCCAGCACCGGAGGGGCGAACACTGAAGCTTTCTTT	CASTGGANTEAFF
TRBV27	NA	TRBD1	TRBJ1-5	TGTGCCAGCAGTTTAGACAGGGGATTCAATCAGCCCCAGCATTTT	CASSLDRGFNQPQHF
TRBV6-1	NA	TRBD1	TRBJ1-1	TGTGCCAGCGCTCCTAGGACAGGGGATACTGAAGCTTTCTTT	CASAPRTGDTEAFF
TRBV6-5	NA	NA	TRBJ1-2	TGTGCCAGCAGTTACAGGCCGGGGTTCGACGGCTACACCTTC	CASSYRPGFDGYTF
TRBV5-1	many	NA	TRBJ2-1	TGCGCCAGCAGCTCTGCTGGCGGATACAATGAGCAGTTCTTC	CASSSAGGYNEQFF
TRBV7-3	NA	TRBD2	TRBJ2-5	TGTGCCAGCAGCGTGGGACTAGCGGCGGAAGAGACCCAGTACTTC	CASSVGLAAEETQYF
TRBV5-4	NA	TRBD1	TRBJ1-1	TGTGCCAGCAGCCCCCGGGACAGAGGGTTCACTGAAGCTTTCTTT	CASSPRDRGFTEAFF
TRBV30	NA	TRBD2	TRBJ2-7	TGTGCCTGGAGTGGAAGCGGGGCGGGAGGCCCCCTCGAGCAGTACTTC	CAWSGSGAGGPLEQYF
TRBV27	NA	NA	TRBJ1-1	TGTGCCAGCAGCCGACTCGCGACGGACACTGAAGCTTTCTTT	CASSRLATDTEAFF
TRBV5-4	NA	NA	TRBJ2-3	TGTGCCAGCAGCTTGGGGGCTGGCGTGCGTGCAGATACGCAGTATTTT	CASSLGAGVRADTQYF
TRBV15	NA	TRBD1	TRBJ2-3	TGTGCCACCCGAGAACAGGGGGTACCTAGCACAGATACGCAGTATTTT	CATREQGVPSTDTQYF
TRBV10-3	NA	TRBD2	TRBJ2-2	TGTGCCATCAGTGGGACTAGCCCCGGGGAGCTGTTTTTT	CAISGTSPGELFF
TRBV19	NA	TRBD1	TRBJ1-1	TGTGCCAGTAGTCCAGGGGGGACTGAAGCTTTCTTT	CASSPGGTEAFF
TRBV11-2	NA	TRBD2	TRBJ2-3	TGTGCCAGCAGCCCGGGACTACCGACAGATACGCAGTATTTT	CASSPGLPTDTQYF
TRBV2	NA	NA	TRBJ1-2	TGTGCCACGACAGGCAACTATGGCTACACCTTC	CATTGNYGYTF
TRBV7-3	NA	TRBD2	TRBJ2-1	TGTGCCAGCACCGGCATGATAGCGGGAGTCAGAGAGCAGTTCTTC	CASTGMIAGVREQFF
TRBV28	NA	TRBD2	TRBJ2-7	TGTGCCAGCAGCCCACCCCTGACTAGCGGGAGGACCTACGAGCAGTACTTC	CASSPPLTSGRTYEQYF
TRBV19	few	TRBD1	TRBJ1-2	TGTGCCAGTAGTACACGACAGGGCCAATCCTATGGCTACACCTTC	CASSTRQGQSYGYTF
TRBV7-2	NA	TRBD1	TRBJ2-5	TGTGCCAGCAGCCTTACAGGGGGCAGAGAGACCCAGTACTTC	CASSLTGGRETQYF
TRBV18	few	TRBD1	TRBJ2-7	TGTGCCAGCTCACCACTTCTCGGGACAGGGGGCTACGAGCAGTACTTC	CASSPLLGTGGYEQYF
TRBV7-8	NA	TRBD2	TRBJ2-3	TGTGCCAGCAAGCGGGGGGGCTTCACAGATACGCAGTATTTT	CASKRGGFTDTQYF
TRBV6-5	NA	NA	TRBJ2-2	TGTGCCAGCAGTTATGCCATAGGGGCGAACACCGGGGAGCTGTTTTTT	CASSYAIGANTGELFF
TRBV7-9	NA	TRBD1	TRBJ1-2	TGTGCCAGCAGCCTACAGACAGGGGGCGATGGCTACACCTTC	CASSLQTGGDGYTF
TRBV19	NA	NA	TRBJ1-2	TGTGCCAGTAGATGGGCAAACTATGGCTACACCTTC	CASRWANYGYTF
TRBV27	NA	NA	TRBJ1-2	TGTGCCAGCGGCCTGGCAGGGTACTATGGCTACACCTTC	CASGLAGYYGYTF
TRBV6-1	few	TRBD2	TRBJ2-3	TGTGCCAGCAGTGGACTTAGCGGGGGCCGCACAGATACGCAGTATTTT	CASSGLSGGRTDTQYF
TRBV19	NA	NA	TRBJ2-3	TGTGCCAGTAGTACCGCGGCGAACACCCGCACAGATACGCAGTATTTT	CASSTAANTRTDTQYF
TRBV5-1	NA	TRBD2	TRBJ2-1	TGCGCCAGCAGCTTGACAGGGCCGGGAGGGAATGAGCAGTTCTTC	CASSLTGPGGNEQFF
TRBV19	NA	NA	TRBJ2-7	TGTGCCAGTAGTTTAATCCCGGGACAAAGGTCCTACGAGCAGTACTTC	CASSLIPGQRSYEQYF
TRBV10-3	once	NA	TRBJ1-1	TGCGCCATCAGTGAGTCGAGTGGGCTCGGGGAGGGAGCGAATGAAGCTTTCTTT	CAISESSGLGEGANEAFF
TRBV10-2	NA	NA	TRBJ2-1	TGCGCCAGCAGTGAGTCGACTGCGAATGAGCAGTTCTTC	CASSESTANEQFF
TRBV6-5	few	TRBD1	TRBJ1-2	TGTGCCAGCAGACAGGGGGCGCGTGGCTACACCTTC	CASRQGARGYTF
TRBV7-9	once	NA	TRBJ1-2	TGTGCCAGCAGCTTAGCTCCAGGGGTGAATGGCTACACCTTC	CASSLAPGVNGYTF
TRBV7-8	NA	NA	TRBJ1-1	TGTGCCAGCAGCCATTGGGGCAGACTGAACACTGAAGCTTTCTTT	CASSHWGRLNTEAFF
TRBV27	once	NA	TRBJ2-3	TGTGCCAGCATGGTTATCGGGAGCCCGGATCCAGATACGCAGTATTTT	CASMVIGSPDPDTQYF
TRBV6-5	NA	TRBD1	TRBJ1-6	TGTGCCAGCAGTTACTCCGGGACAGAAGGTTCACCCCTCCACTTT	CASSYSGTEGSPLHF
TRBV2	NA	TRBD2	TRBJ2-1	TGTGCCAGCAGCGCAGGGACTAGCGCATACAATGAGCAGTTCTTC	CASSAGTSAYNEQFF
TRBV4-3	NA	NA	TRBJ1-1	TGCGCCAGCAGCCACGACATTGGGACTGAAGCTTTCTTT	CASSHDIGTEAFF
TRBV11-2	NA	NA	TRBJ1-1	TGTGCCAGCAGCCAAGGGAGGGGTCTGCAGGGGCCATCGGGCACTGAAGCTTTCTTT	CASSQGRGLQGPSGTEAFF
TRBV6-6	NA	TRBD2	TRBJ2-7	TGTGCCAGCAGCCCACGCCTAGCGGGAGTACTCTACGAGCAGTACTTC	CASSPRLAGVLYEQYF
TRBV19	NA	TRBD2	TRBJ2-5	TGTGCCAGCCGAGCGGGAGTGGTGGAGACCCAGTACTTC	CASRAGVVETQYF
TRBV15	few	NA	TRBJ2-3	TGCGGGGGGAGCAGGGGGCTAGGAGATACGCAGTATTTT	CGGSRGLGDTQYF
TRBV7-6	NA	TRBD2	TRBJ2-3	TGTGCCAGCAGCTTACGACTAGCGGGAGATACGCAGTATTTT	CASSLRLAGDTQYF
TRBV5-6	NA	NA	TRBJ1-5	TGTGCCAGCAGCTTACAGGGAGGCAATCAGCCCCAGCATTTT	CASSLQGGNQPQHF
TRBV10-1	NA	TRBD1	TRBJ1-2	TGCGCCAGCAGCGGACAGGAGGGCTATGGCTACACCTTC	CASSGQEGYGYTF
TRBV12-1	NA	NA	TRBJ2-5	TGTGCCAGCAGCCCCCGGGGGGACAGGGGAGGGAAGACCCAGTACTTC	CASSPRGDRGGKTQYF
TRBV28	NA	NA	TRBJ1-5	TGTGCCAGCAGTTTAGGCGGGGATCAGCCCCAGCATTTT	CASSLGGDQPQHF
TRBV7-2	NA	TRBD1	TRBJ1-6	TGTGCCAGCAGCTTATCACAGGGGGCCTCATCACCCCTCCACTTT	CASSLSQGASSPLHF
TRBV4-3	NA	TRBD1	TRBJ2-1	TGCGCCAGCAGCCAGGAGGGGACAGGGAACAATGAGCAGTTCTTC	CASSQEGTGNNEQFF
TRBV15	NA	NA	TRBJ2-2	TGTGCCACCAGCAGAGATCAGGGCCTAATCGGGAGAGGCACCGGGGAGCTGTTTTTT	CATSRDQGLIGRGTGELFF
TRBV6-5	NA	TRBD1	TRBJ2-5	TGTGCCAGCAGTCAGGGGGCCCAAGAGACCCAGTACTTC	CASSQGAQETQYF
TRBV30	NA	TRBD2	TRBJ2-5	TGTGCCTGGGATCGGGGGGGACTACAAGAGACCCAGTACTTC	CAWDRGGLQETQYF
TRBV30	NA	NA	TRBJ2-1	TGTGCCTGGAGTGCGCTCAGCTCCTACAATGAGCAGTTCTTC	CAWSALSSYNEQFF